The 12 T cell receptor beta chains below all came from one sample that was sequenced in a study of Ad26.COV2.S vaccination and SARS-CoV-2 variants. Some clones are missing from TCRdb's copy, which holds only in-frame ones; the method was immunoSEQ multiplex PCR. The sample records more than 150,000 clones, around 90% being singletons. This material consisted of peripheral blood, taken after recovery from COVID-19. These receptors were obtained from a human donor who had recovered from COVID-19.

The chain uses TRBV7-6 and TRBJ1-1; TRBD1 matches at 8 bases. CDR1 is SGHVS, CDR2 FNYEAQ, per germline. There are 15 residues in the CDR3. With V trimmed by 5 bases and J by 3 bases, 8 bases remained unmatched. CDR3 region: CASSIRTGTDTEAFF. CDR3 coding DNA: TGTGCCAGCAGCATAAGGACAGGGACGGACACTGAAGCTTTCTTT.

This chain joins TRBV28 and TRBJ1-3; 8 nucleotides agree with TRBD1. Germline-derived CDR1 and CDR2 are MDHEN and SYDVKM. J lost 1 base, V lost 3 bases, and 11 bases had no gene match. The CDR3 totals 18 residues. The CDR3 reads CASSFGGRGLISGNTIYF. The CDR3 bases are TGTGCCAGCAGTTTCGGGGGCAGGGGGCTGATATCTGGAAACACCATATATTTT. Together with reference TRBV28 and TRBJ1-3, the CDR3 gives the full variable domain: DVKVTQSSRYLVKRTGEKVFLECVQDMDHENMFWYRQDPGLGLRLIYFSYDVKMKEKGDIPEGYSVSREKKERFSLILESASTNQTSMYLCASSFGGRGLISGNTIYFGEGSWLTVV.

This sequence joins TRBV5-6 and TRBJ1-1; tentatively, D is TRBD1 (5 bases). The CDR3 length is 13 residues. Trimming shortened V by 0 bases and J by 7 bases, and 10 bases separated the two germline ends. Germline CDR1 is SGHDT and CDR2 is YYEEEE. The CDR3 spells CASSLGGSSEAFF. The CDR3 coding sequence is TGTGCCAGCAGCTTGGGGGGCTCCAGTGAAGCTTTCTTT.

The genes are TRBV9 and TRBJ1-3, with TRBD1 as a possible D gene (6 bases). Germline V gives CDR1 SGDLS, CDR2 YYNGEE. Trimming removed 0 bases at V and 0 bases at J, with 13 bases between. The CDR3 is 17 amino acids. CDR3: CASSVEGGGLSGNTIYF. In DNA form, the CDR3 reads TGTGCCAGCAGCGTAGAAGGAGGGGGACTCTCTGGAAACACCATATATTTT.

J is TRBJ2-6 and V is TRBV4-1; D may be TRBD1 (6 bases). CDR3 length: 18 residues. CDR1 and CDR2 from the germline V gene are MGHRA and YSYEKL. V shed 5 bases and J shed 4 bases, with 21 bases lying between them. The CDR3 DNA is TGCGCCAGCAGCACCCCGGCCAGGGGTCATTCAGGGGCCAACGTCCTGACTTTC. Residues: CASSTPARGHSGANVLTF.

Worth noting for this clone: Germline is not matched at one junction end, which may reflect a read error. This chain links TRBV27 with TRBJ1-1, with D possibly being TRBD1 (6 bases). CDR1 MNHEY and CDR2 SMNVEV come from the germline V gene (reference sequence). The CDR3 spans 13 residues. In nucleotides, the CDR3 is TGTGCCAACAGTTTCAACAGGGTTACTGAAGCTTTCTTT. Translation: CANSFNRVTEAFF.

V usage is TRBV6-9 and J usage is TRBJ1-2; 7 nucleotides match TRBD1. Unmatched junction bases numbered 6, after V lost 6 bases and J lost 2 bases. The CDR3 has 14 amino acids. In germline, CDR1 is MNHGY, CDR2 SVAAGI. CDR3 sequence (DNA): TGTGCCAGCAGCCCAGGGACAGACAACTATGGCTACACCTTC. As protein: CASSPGTDNYGYTF.

The V gene is TRBV5-4, the J gene TRBJ2-2; D not certain. The CDR3 is made up of 15 amino acids. Per the germline V gene, CDR1 is SGHNT and CDR2 is YYREEE (reference sequence). The germline V and J ends were trimmed by 1 base and 4 bases, with 11 bases remaining between them. The CDR3 nucleotides are TGTGCCAGCAGCTTGAGATACGGCGGCACCGGGGAGCTGTTTTTT. Translation: CASSLRYGGTGELFF.

This clone has more than one count but fewer than ten. V gene TRBV18 combines with J gene TRBJ2-7, with TRBD1 matching over 8 bases. Germline CDR1 KGHSH, CDR2 LQKENI. The CDR3 has 15 amino acids. Trimming at V came to 2 bases and at J to 4 bases, leaving 7 bases not matched to a gene. Here the CDR3 reads CASSPLGRGPYEQYF. In DNA form, the CDR3 reads TGTGCCAGCTCACCATTGGGCAGGGGGCCTTACGAGCAGTACTTC.

The chain has TRBV6-5 and TRBJ1-4, with 8 bases matching TRBD1. Germline V gene data show CDR1 as MNHEY and CDR2 as SVGAGI. With 5 bases clipped from V and 6 bases from J, the junction kept 8 bases outside the gene matches. The CDR3 has 15 amino acids. CDR3 sequence reads: CASSSPRGQDEKLFF. CDR3 in DNA: TGTGCCAGCAGTAGCCCCAGGGGGCAGGATGAAAAACTGTTTTTT.

The rearrangement links TRBV29-1 to TRBJ2-6; D call uncertain. Trimming removed 4 bases at V and 1 base at J, with 5 bases between. The CDR3 contains 13 residues. Germline CDR1 reads SQVTM; CDR2 reads ANQGSEA. The chain's CDR3 is CSVAESGANVLTF. The CDR3 DNA follows: TGCAGCGTTGCGGAGTCTGGGGCCAACGTCCTGACTTTC.

V and J are TRBV6-6 and TRBJ2-7; 10 nucleotides align to TRBD2. The CDR3 sequence is 16 residues long. Looked up from germline, CDR1 is MNHNY and CDR2 is SVGAGI (reference sequence). V was clipped by 2 bases and J by 6 bases; unmatched bases: 10. DNA of the CDR3: TGTGCCAGCAGTTACCCGCCAGGAGCGGGGGGGCCCGAGCAGTACTTC. It translates to CASSYPPGAGGPEQYF.